The 32 T cell receptor beta chains presented below share a single source sample, sequenced in a study of blood T cell repertoires in COVID-19. The table came from immunoSEQ multiplex PCR; TCRdb's copy has only in-frame clones and leaves some out. The data contain approximately 170,000 clones, around 67% of them singletons. The specimen sequenced was peripheral blood. The receptors were gathered from a woman of 80 years or more with acute or convalescent COVID-19.

The chain has TRBV19 and TRBJ1-4; no reliable D call. Germline V lookup: CDR1 LNHDA, CDR2 SQIVND (reference sequence). Trimming left V 3 bases short and J 7 bases short, with 12 bases between. There are 14 residues in the CDR3. The CDR3 region has the DNA TGTGCCAGTAGTATTGGCAGGATAGGTGAAAAACTGTTTTTT. It yields the protein CASSIGRIGEKLFF. The full variable domain, completed using reference TRBV19 and TRBJ1-4, is DGGITQSPKYLFRKEGQNVTLSCEQNLNHDAMYWYRQDPGQGLRLIYYSQIVNDFQKGDIAEGYSVSREKKESFPLTVTSAQKNPTAFYLCASSIGRIGEKLFFGSGTQLSVL.

The chain couples TRBV6-5 to TRBJ2-2; D is ambiguous. CDR1 is MNHEY, CDR2 SVGAGI, per germline. The CDR3 is made up of 14 amino acids. Trimming shortened V by 6 bases and J by 3 bases, and 11 bases separated the two germline ends. CDR3 sequence reads: CASSAGEDTGELFF. CDR3 nucleotide sequence: TGTGCCAGCAGCGCCGGAGAGGACACCGGGGAGCTGTTTTTT.

The chain's CDR3 is CASSLAGARYQETQYF. CDR3 nucleotides: TGTGCCAGCAGTTTGGCGGGAGCCCGTTACCAAGAGACCCAGTACTTC. This sequence joins TRBV7-2 and TRBJ2-5, with 7 bases lining up with TRBD2. Unmatched junction bases numbered 10, after V lost 6 bases and J lost 0 bases. Germline V gene sequence: CDR1 SGHTA, CDR2 FQGNSA. The CDR3 has 16 amino acids. The full variable domain, completed using reference TRBV7-2 and TRBJ2-5, is GAGVSQSPSNKVTEKGKDVELRCDPISGHTALYWYRQSLGQGLEFLIYFQGNSAPDKSGLPSDRFSAERTGGSVSTLTIQRTQQEDSAVYLCASSLAGARYQETQYFGPGTRLLVL.

V and J are TRBV19 and TRBJ1-5; tentatively, D is TRBD1 (5 bases). From germline, CDR1 is LNHDA and CDR2 SQIVND (reference sequence). Trimming took off 8 bases at V and 0 bases at J, with 23 bases between the two ends. There are 18 residues in the CDR3. CDR3 residues: CASSATEFISYSNQPQHF. The CDR3 nucleotides read TGTGCCAGTTCTGCGACAGAATTTATTTCGTATAGCAATCAGCCCCAGCATTTT.

V gene TRBV4-1 combines with J gene TRBJ1-4, with D unclear. The CDR3 has 14 residues. V lost 3 bases and J lost 8, with 13 bases in between. The germline V gene encodes CDR1 MGHRA and CDR2 YSYEKL. The CDR3 sequence: CASSQGEGYEKLFF. DNA for the CDR3: TGCGCCAGCAGCCAGGGTGAGGGATACGAAAAACTGTTTTTT.

In this sample, this clone turned up a few times. This sequence joins TRBV7-3 and TRBJ2-1; 9 bases fit TRBD2. V shed 4 bases and J 2 bases; nucleotides not matched to a gene: 6. There are 16 residues in the CDR3. CDR1 SGHTA and CDR2 FQGTGA come from the germline V gene. CDR3 in amino acids: CASSSFSGRAYNEQFF. The CDR3 DNA follows: TGTGCCAGCAGCTCCTTTAGCGGGAGAGCCTACAATGAGCAGTTCTTC.

This clone was recorded once. The genes are TRBV3-1 (or the pseudogene TRBV3-2) and TRBJ2-1; TRBD2 might be the D (6 bases). This CDR3 contains 16 residues. Germline assignment: CDR1 LGHDT and CDR2 YNNKEL (reference sequence). The germline V and J ends were trimmed by 1 base and 9 bases, with 19 bases remaining between them. The CDR3: CASSQAGAPGNSEQFF. For the CDR3, the DNA is TGTGCCAGCAGCCAAGCGGGAGCCCCAGGTAATAGTGAGCAGTTCTTC.

This rearrangement joins TRBV5-1 to TRBJ2-3; TRBD1 is a possible D gene (6 bases). V lost 5 bases, J lost 3 bases, and 16 bases lay in between. The CDR3 is 15 amino acids. Germline V gene lookup returns CDR1 SGHRS and CDR2 YFSETQ. The CDR3 coding sequence is TGCGCCAGCAGGTCGCGTCCGCAGGGGACAGATACGCAGTATTTT. The encoded protein is CASRSRPQGTDTQYF.

This clone was recorded once. The CDR3 reads CASSLAGRGSYEQYF. CDR3 nucleotide sequence: TGTGCCAGCAGCTTAGCCGGCAGGGGAAGTTACGAGCAGTACTTC. This sequence joins TRBV7-6 and TRBJ2-7, with D perhaps matching TRBD1 (6 bases). Looked up from germline, CDR1 is SGHVS and CDR2 is FNYEAQ. Trimming left V 0 bases short and J 4 bases short, with 13 bases between. This CDR3 has 15 residues.

In its sample, this clone was seen once. This sequence joins TRBV9 and TRBJ2-2, with TRBD2 matching over 8 bases. CDR3 length: 16 residues. From germline, CDR1 is SGDLS and CDR2 YYNGEE. With 2 bases clipped from V and 6 bases from J, the junction kept 9 bases outside the gene matches. CDR3 loop: CASSVSGRAVSGELFF. For the CDR3, the DNA is TGTGCCAGCAGCGTGTCCGGGAGGGCGGTTTCCGGGGAGCTGTTTTTT.

The chain carries TRBV7-9 and TRBJ1-4; 7 bases are a match to TRBD1. This CDR3 region has 16 residues. V was pared by 4 bases and J by 3 bases, with 8 bases of the junction left unmatched. Germline V lookup: CDR1 SEHNR, CDR2 FQNEAQ (reference sequence). CDR3 sequence: CASSSTSTGSNEKLFF. CDR3 nucleotides: TGTGCCAGCAGCTCAACTTCGACAGGGTCTAATGAAAAACTGTTTTTT.

This chain links TRBV18 with TRBJ2-5; weak D call: TRBD2 (6 bases). The germline V gene encodes CDR1 KGHSH and CDR2 LQKENI. Between the trimmed V and J ends, which lost 6 bases and 2 bases, there was a span of 16 bases. The CDR3 is made up of 15 amino acids. CDR3 sequence (DNA): TGTGCCAGCTCGCGTAGCGGCGCAGGGCAAGAGACCCAGTACTTC. It specifies CASSRSGAGQETQYF.

The CDR3 spells CASSRTSGSPDTQYF. The DNA of the CDR3 is TGTGCCAGCAGCAGGACTAGCGGGAGTCCAGATACGCAGTATTTT. The rearrangement joins TRBV11-2 to TRBJ2-3, with TRBD2 matching over 13 bases. This CDR3 is built from 15 residues. The ends lost 5 bases at V and 4 bases at J; junction bases unmatched: 3. Germline values: CDR1 SGHAT, CDR2 FQNNGV.

The chain employs TRBV2 and TRBJ1-5; TRBD1 is a possible D gene (5 bases). V was pared by 7 bases and J by 2 bases, with 15 bases between. The CDR3 is 15 amino acids. The V gene's germline CDR1 is SNHLY and CDR2 FYNNEI. CDR3 amino acids: CASTISPTGNQPQHF. The CDR3 DNA sequence: TGTGCCAGCACGATTTCTCCGACAGGCAATCAGCCCCAGCATTTT.

V is TRBV5-4 and J is TRBJ2-2, with D possibly matching TRBD1 (6 bases). V was trimmed by 4 bases and J by 1 base, leaving 11 bases between them. The germline V gene encodes CDR1 SGHNT and CDR2 YYREEE (reference sequence). CDR3 size: 15 residues. CDR3 amino acids: CASSQGTQNTGELFF. CDR3 nucleotide sequence: TGTGCCAGCAGCCAAGGGACACAGAACACCGGGGAGCTGTTTTTT.

This chain uses TRBV18 with TRBJ2-3; 8 bases are a match to TRBD2. The length of the CDR3 is 14 residues. Germline lookup yields CDR1 KGHSH and CDR2 LQKENI. J was trimmed by 7 bases and V by 2 bases; bases with no gene match: 5. The DNA of the CDR3 is TGTGCCAGCTCACCAAGTGAGCGGGGGAATACGCAGTATTTT. Its translation is CASSPSERGNTQYF. The variable domain in full, completed from reference TRBV18 and TRBJ2-3, reads NAGVMQNPRHLVRRRGQEARLRCSPMKGHSHVYWYRQLPEEGLKFMVYLQKENIIDESGMPKERFSAEFPKEGPSILRIQQVVRGDSAAYFCASSPSERGNTQYFGPGTRLTVL.

The chain recombines TRBV28 with TRBJ2-5; D perhaps matches TRBD1 (6 bases). The CDR3 extends over 16 amino acids. Deletions cut 6 bases from V and 0 bases from J, with 17 bases between. Germline CDR1 is MDHEN and CDR2 is SYDVKM. The CDR3 DNA follows: TGTGCCAGCAGCCCTCCACCCAGGGACAACCAAGAGACCCAGTACTTC. Translation gives CASSPPPRDNQETQYF.

The V call is TRBV5-1, the J call TRBJ2-5; a weak D match, TRBD1 (6 bases). Trimming stripped 5 bases from V and 3 bases from J, with 14 bases between. This CDR3 is built from 14 residues. Per germline, CDR1 SGHRS and CDR2 YFSETQ. The CDR3 reads CASRTGRGEETQYF. The DNA for the CDR3 is TGCGCCAGCAGAACCGGCAGGGGCGAAGAGACCCAGTACTTC.

V and J are TRBV11-2 and TRBJ2-7; maybe TRBD2 (5 bases). The CDR3 is 11 amino acids. Germline loops: CDR1 SGHAT, CDR2 FQNNGV. CDR3 residues: CASSLGGLFSV. CDR3 coding DNA: TGTGCCAGCAGCCTAGGAGGCCTATTCTCTGTC.

The chain is built from TRBV7-2 and TRBJ2-1; 7 bases are a match to TRBD2. Germline V gives CDR1 SGHTA, CDR2 FQGNSA. V trimming: 3 bases; J trimming: 2 bases; junction bases outside the gene matches: 4. The CDR3 loop spans 15 amino acids. The CDR3, as DNA: TGTGCCAGCAGCTTTGACGGGGGGACCTACAATGAGCAGTTCTTC. Its translation is CASSFDGGTYNEQFF. Drawing the rest from reference TRBV7-2 and TRBJ2-1, the complete variable domain is GAGVSQSPSNKVTEKGKDVELRCDPISGHTALYWYRQSLGQGLEFLIYFQGNSAPDKSGLPSDRFSAERTGGSVSTLTIQRTQQEDSAVYLCASSFDGGTYNEQFFGPGTRLTVL.

The rearrangement uses TRBV19 and TRBJ1-5, with D perhaps TRBD1 (5 bases). The CDR3 consists of 16 residues. The V end lost 0 bases, the J end lost 7 bases, and 16 bases lay between the germline ends. In germline, CDR1 is LNHDA, CDR2 SQIVND (reference sequence). The CDR3 loop reads CASSIDGREVGQPQHF. DNA of the CDR3: TGTGCCAGTAGTATAGATGGCAGGGAAGTGGGGCAGCCCCAGCATTTT.

The rearrangement joins TRBV9 to TRBJ1-5; 9 bases align to TRBD1. V shed 4 bases, J shed 3 bases, and the junction held 5 bases outside the gene matches. The CDR3 loop spans 15 amino acids. Per the germline V gene, CDR1 is SGDLS and CDR2 is YYNGEE. The CDR3 bases are TGTGCCAGCAGCCCCGGGACAGGGAACAATCAGCCCCAGCATTTT. It specifies CASSPGTGNNQPQHF.

The chain couples TRBV9 to TRBJ1-2; D possibly corresponds to TRBD1 (6 bases). This CDR3 comprises 14 residues. In germline, CDR1 is SGDLS, CDR2 YYNGEE. V was cut by 3 bases and J by 7 bases, with 16 bases left in between. The CDR3 DNA is TGTGCCAGCAGCGCTAATCAGGGGTTAGGTGGCTACACCTTC. Its translation is CASSANQGLGGYTF.

J is TRBJ1-4 and V is TRBV7-2; D gene unclear. The CDR3 sequence is 13 residues long. The germline CDR1 and CDR2 sequences are SGHTA and FQGNSA. Trimming cost V 6 bases and J 5 bases, with 10 bases left between them. The CDR3 protein is CASRGRVNEKLFF. DNA of the CDR3: TGTGCCAGCAGGGGTCGGGTGAATGAAAAACTGTTTTTT.

The chain couples TRBV7-2 to TRBJ2-3, with a weak D call TRBD2 (5 bases). The CDR3 extends over 13 amino acids. Per germline, CDR1 SGHTA and CDR2 FQGNSA. V was pared by 5 bases and J by 10 bases, with 16 bases between. The CDR3 DNA reads TGTGCCAGCAGCAAAACGAAGCCCGGGGCGCAGTATTTT. Its protein product is CASSKTKPGAQYF.

The genes are TRBV5-4 and TRBJ2-7; 8 nucleotides match TRBD2. The CDR3 extends over 16 amino acids. In germline, CDR1 is SGHNT, CDR2 YYREEE (reference sequence). The junction had 12 bases not matched to a gene; V was cut back by 4 bases and J by 3 bases. The CDR3: CASSPRSSGDFYEQYF. The CDR3 DNA reads TGTGCCAGCAGCCCGCGTAGTAGCGGGGATTTCTACGAGCAGTACTTC.

The V call is TRBV7-3, the J call TRBJ1-1; D is perhaps TRBD1 (5 bases). The germline V gene has CDR1 SGHTA and CDR2 FQGTGA. V dropped 5 bases and J dropped 3 bases, with 13 bases sitting between them. The CDR3 runs to 14 residues. This chain's CDR3 is CASSPFGGYTEAFF. In DNA form, the CDR3 reads TGTGCCAGCAGCCCCTTCGGGGGGTACACTGAAGCTTTCTTT.

The count of this clone is one. This sequence joins TRBV28 and TRBJ2-7; possibly TRBD2 for D (5 bases). Trimming shortened V by 6 bases and J by 0 bases, and 18 bases separated the two germline ends. Germline values: CDR1 MDHEN, CDR2 SYDVKM. The CDR3 totals 16 residues. This chain's CDR3 is CASRTPGVGYSYEQYF. CDR3 sequence (DNA): TGTGCCAGCAGGACTCCCGGGGTTGGGTACTCCTACGAGCAGTACTTC.

The chain carries TRBV6-2 or TRBV6-3 and TRBJ1-5; tentative D call: TRBD1 (5 bases). Looked up from germline, CDR1 is MNHEY and CDR2 is SVGEGT. The CDR3 contains 13 residues. Trimming took off 2 bases at V and 6 bases at J, with 8 bases between the two ends. The DNA of the CDR3 is TGTGCCAGCAGTTACGGCGGGGGTCAGCCCCAGCATTTT. Translating gives CASSYGGGQPQHF.

Worth noting for this clone: Distinct nucleotide sequences in the sample also encode this CDR3. The chain couples TRBV18 to TRBJ2-5; 9 positions agree with TRBD1. Losses at the gene ends were 3 bases for V and 2 bases for J; bases not matched to a gene: 4. CDR1 is KGHSH, CDR2 LQKENI, per germline. The CDR3 covers 15 residues. Here the CDR3 DNA reads TGTGCCAGCTCACCGGGACAGGGATTGCAAGAGACCCAGTACTTC. Amino acid sequence: CASSPGQGLQETQYF.

This sequence joins TRBV4-2 and TRBJ2-3, with 8 bases identical to TRBD1. Germline trimming cut 2 bases from V and 5 bases from J; bases unmatched to any gene: 6. This CDR3 spans 15 amino acids. Germline V gives CDR1 LGHNA, CDR2 YNFKEQ. CDR3 loop: CASSQRQGARDTQYF. CDR3 nucleotides: TGTGCCAGCAGCCAACGCCAGGGGGCGAGAGATACGCAGTATTTT.

The chain links TRBV4-1 to TRBJ1-2, with 8 bases that match TRBD1. V lost 2 bases and J lost 4; bases outside the gene matches: 15. This CDR3 contains 18 residues. Germline values: CDR1 MGHRA, CDR2 YSYEKL. DNA for the CDR3: TGCGCCAGCAGCCAATTGCATCTGTGGACAGGGAGCGTCTATGGCTACACCTTC. Its protein is CASSQLHLWTGSVYGYTF.